What follows are 29 T cell receptor beta chains derived from one specimen sequenced in a study of long-term antiretroviral therapy in people with HIV. Investigators performed immunoSEQ version v3.0 at survey level. Libraries were prepared by immunoSEQ multiplex PCR; TCRdb keeps only in-frame clonotypes and omits some of them. The data show roughly 15,000 clones, with approximately 90% seen just once and 10% to 15% held by the top ten. Sequenced material: unsorted PBMCs, taken 6.9 years after starting antiretroviral therapy. Receptors were obtained from a man between 45 and 60 years old with HIV.

In its sample, this clone was seen once. The V call is TRBV7-8, the J call TRBJ2-1; D not certain. This CDR3 spans 11 amino acids. Germline V lookup: CDR1 SGHVS, CDR2 FQNEAQ. The V end was cut by 1 base, the J end by 9 bases, with 4 bases between. CDR3 coding DNA: TGTGCCAGCAGCTTAGGGGGTGAGCAGTTCTTC. Its protein is CASSLGGEQFF.

V usage is TRBV5-1 and J usage is TRBJ2-7; perhaps TRBD2 as D (5 bases). V lost 0 bases and J lost 5, with 12 bases in between. This CDR3 has 14 residues. Germline V lookup: CDR1 SGHRS, CDR2 YFSETQ. The CDR3 sequence: CASSLGPGSNEQYF. In DNA, the CDR3 is TGCGCCAGCAGCTTGGGTCCGGGGAGTAACGAGCAGTACTTC.

CDR3 nucleotide sequence: TGTGCCAGCAGCCTTATTTCAGGACTAGCGGGAGGAACGATCAATGAGCAGTTCTTC. Its translation: CASSLISGLAGGTINEQFF. The chain recombines TRBV14 with TRBJ2-1; 14 bases are shared with TRBD2. Trimming removed 4 bases from V and 6 bases from J; junction bases left unmatched: 14. This CDR3 is 19 amino acids long. CDR1 is SGHDN and CDR2 is FVKESK in the germline V gene. The entire variable domain, with the rest obtained from reference TRBV14 and TRBJ2-1, is as follows: EAGVTQFPSHSVIEKGQTVTLRCDPISGHDNLYWYRRVMGKEIKFLLHFVKESKQDESGMPNNRFLAERTGGTYSTLKVQPAELEDSGVYFCASSLISGLAGGTINEQFFGPGTRLTVL.

The chain has TRBV15 and TRBJ2-7, with unresolved D. Germline CDR1 is LNHNV and CDR2 is YYDKDF (reference sequence). V lost 4 bases to trimming and J lost 3 bases, with 7 bases between them. The CDR3 runs 12 residues. CDR3 sequence reads: CATSKSSYEQYF. Written as DNA, the CDR3 is TGTGCCACCAGCAAGAGTAGCTACGAGCAGTACTTC.

The V and J genes are TRBV5-4 and TRBJ2-5, with a possible D match to TRBD2 (5 bases). The CDR3 covers 15 residues. Trimming removed 4 bases at V and 2 bases at J, with 15 bases between. The germline gives CDR1 SGHNT, CDR2 YYREEE (reference sequence). The CDR3 DNA reads TGTGCCAGCAGCAGGAAAGTGGCGGGTCAAGAGACCCAGTACTTC. Residues: CASSRKVAGQETQYF.

Judged by abundance, this clone is medium-sized. The CDR3 coding sequence is TGCAGCGTTTGGGGGGGCGCTAGAAGGGACAATGAGCAGTTCTTC. Its translation: CSVWGGARRDNEQFF. The J gene is TRBJ2-1, the V gene TRBV29-1; TRBD2 is a possible D gene (7 bases). V was trimmed by 5 bases and J by 5 bases, leaving 19 bases between them. The CDR3 totals 15 residues. Germline V gives CDR1 SQVTM, CDR2 ANQGSEA.

The chain uses TRBV2 and TRBJ2-7; the D is unclear. Germline assignment: CDR1 SNHLY and CDR2 FYNNEI. The CDR3 has 14 amino acids. Trimming took 4 bases from V and 6 from J, leaving 16 bases between them. The chain's CDR3 is CASSGAPGFSEQYF. CDR3 sequence (DNA): TGTGCCAGCAGTGGGGCCCCTGGTTTTTCCGAGCAGTACTTC.

J is TRBJ2-5 and V is TRBV5-6, with D perhaps matching TRBD2 (6 bases). The germline CDR1 and CDR2 sequences are SGHDT and YYEEEE. The CDR3 runs to 16 residues. V lost 0 bases to trimming and J lost 4 bases, with 16 bases between them. CDR3 bases: TGTGCCAGCAGCTTGGATCGGCTAGTCGGGAGAGAGACCCAGTACTTC. This codes for CASSLDRLVGRETQYF.

CDR3 in DNA: TGTGCCAGAGGGGGGGCCGTCTACGAGCAGTACTTC. Protein: CARGGAVYEQYF. The J gene is TRBJ2-7, the V gene TRBV2; maybe TRBD2 (7 bases). This CDR3 has 12 amino acids. Between the trimmed V and J ends, which lost 9 bases and 3 bases, there was a span of 12 bases. Germline CDR1 SNHLY, CDR2 FYNNEI.

The chain couples TRBV7-9 to TRBJ2-6; TRBD1 aligns across 7 bases. The ends lost 5 bases at V and 2 bases at J; junction bases unmatched: 6. This CDR3 region has 16 residues. CDR1 is SEHNR, CDR2 FQNEAQ, per germline (reference sequence). The CDR3 here is CASSPRQGAGANVLTF. The CDR3 region has the DNA TGTGCCAGCAGCCCACGACAGGGAGCTGGGGCCAACGTCCTGACTTTC. The whole variable domain, filled in from reference TRBV7-9 and TRBJ2-6, reads DTGVSQNPRHKITKRGQNVTFRCDPISEHNRLYWYRQTLGQGPEFLTYFQNEAQLEKSRLLSDRFSAERPKGSFSTLEIQRTEQGDSAMYLCASSPRQGAGANVLTFGAGSRLTVL.

V and J are TRBV19 and TRBJ2-7; perhaps D is TRBD1 or TRBD2 (6 bases each). The germline CDR1 and CDR2 sequences are LNHDA and SQIVND (reference sequence). The CDR3 extends over 14 amino acids. V shed 3 bases and J shed 3 bases, with 12 bases lying between them. This CDR3 reads CASSIAGHSYEQYF. CDR3 in DNA: TGTGCCAGTAGTATCGCGGGACACAGCTACGAGCAGTACTTC.

This clone showed up just a few times. The V and J genes are TRBV9 and TRBJ2-2; D unclear. The CDR3 is made up of 14 amino acids. Trimming took off 0 bases at V and 1 base at J, with 4 bases between the two ends. CDR1 SGDLS and CDR2 YYNGEE come from the germline V gene. The DNA of the CDR3 is TGTGCCAGCAGCGTAGGAGGGAACACCGGGGAGCTGTTTTTT. Encoded protein: CASSVGGNTGELFF.

By share of the sample, this clone is hyperexpanded (1% or more). V gene TRBV5-4 combines with J gene TRBJ2-7, with 12 bases that match TRBD2. Germline values: CDR1 SGHNT, CDR2 YYREEE (reference sequence). The CDR3 sequence is 16 residues long. After removal of 4 bases from V and 0 bases from J, the junction contained 5 bases not matched to a gene. Written as DNA, the CDR3 is TGTGCCAGCAGCGACGGACTAGCGGGAAACTCCTACGAGCAGTACTTC. It is translated as CASSDGLAGNSYEQYF.

This chain links TRBV29-1 with TRBJ2-7; possibly TRBD2 for D (5 bases). Germline V gives CDR1 SQVTM, CDR2 ANQGSEA. Trimming removed 4 bases at V and 6 bases at J, with 16 bases between. There are 13 residues in the CDR3. The DNA for the CDR3 is TGCAGCGTTGGAGGGAGTCCCCCAAGCGAGCAGTACTTC. It yields the protein CSVGGSPPSEQYF.

This clone was detected only a few times. The V and J genes are TRBV7-9 and TRBJ2-3; no clear D gene. V lost 1 base, J lost 6 bases, and 11 bases lay in between. This CDR3 spans 14 amino acids. Germline CDR1 and CDR2: SEHNR and FQNEAQ (reference sequence). CDR3 DNA: TGTGCCAGCAGCTTAGTCGCACAGACGGATACGCAGTATTTT. Its translation: CASSLVAQTDTQYF.

The genes are TRBV11-2 and TRBJ2-7, with a possible D match to TRBD2 (6 bases). Germline-derived CDR1 and CDR2 are SGHAT and FQNNGV. The length of the CDR3 is 14 residues. V lost 5 bases and J lost 6, with 17 bases in between. CDR3 nucleotides: TGTGCCAGCAGCCTGATGTCGGGAGTAGGCGAGCAGTACTTC. Amino acid sequence: CASSLMSGVGEQYF.

The J gene is TRBJ2-3, the V gene TRBV7-6; TRBD1 aligns across 11 bases. Germline trimming cut 5 bases from V and 1 base from J; bases unmatched to any gene: 8. The CDR3 runs 17 residues. Looked up from germline, CDR1 is SGHVS and CDR2 is FNYEAQ. This CDR3 reads CASSETPGQGGTDTQYF. The CDR3 nucleotides read TGTGCCAGCAGCGAAACCCCGGGACAGGGGGGCACAGATACGCAGTATTTT.

V usage is TRBV7-3 and J usage is TRBJ1-2, with a tentative D call TRBD1 (6 bases). This CDR3 region has 13 residues. Trimming took 4 bases from V and 7 from J, leaving 13 bases between them. Germline assignment: CDR1 SGHTA and CDR2 FQGTGA. The CDR3, as DNA: TGTGCCAGCAGCTACGGGGGGCTCTCTGGCTACACCTTC. Amino acids: CASSYGGLSGYTF.

The CDR3 DNA reads as TGTGCCAGCACAACGCTGGTGAGGACAGATACGCAGTATTTT. It encodes CASTTLVRTDTQYF. The chain is built from TRBV28 and TRBJ2-3; D gene uncertain. V lost 7 bases and J 3 bases, leaving 14 bases between the germline ends. CDR3 length: 14 residues. Germline loops: CDR1 MDHEN, CDR2 SYDVKM.

Here the CDR3 reads CASSLDQNPNYGYTF. The CDR3 DNA reads as TGTGCCAGCAGCTTAGATCAAAACCCTAACTATGGCTACACCTTC. The rearrangement joins TRBV11-2 to TRBJ1-2; D uncertain. V was trimmed by 0 bases and J by 0 bases, leaving 8 bases between them. CDR3 size: 15 residues. Germline loops: CDR1 SGHAT, CDR2 FQNNGV.

This clone was observed once. The J gene is TRBJ2-2, the V gene TRBV30; 9 positions agree with TRBD1. The length of the CDR3 is 15 residues. The junction had 8 bases not matched to a gene; V was cut back by 3 bases and J by 6 bases. From germline, CDR1 is GTSNPN and CDR2 SVGIG (reference sequence). CDR3: CAWRRTGAVSGELFF. CDR3 bases: TGTGCCTGGAGAAGGACAGGGGCGGTCTCCGGGGAGCTGTTTTTT.

The chain combines TRBV5-6 with TRBJ2-2, with 7 bases identical to TRBD1. Losses at the gene ends were 5 bases for V and 1 base for J; bases not matched to a gene: 5. Germline CDR1 SGHDT, CDR2 YYEEEE. This CDR3 comprises 15 residues. The chain's CDR3 is CASRFTGENTGELFF. DNA of the CDR3: TGTGCCAGCAGATTTACAGGGGAGAACACCGGGGAGCTGTTTTTT.

This chain connects TRBV19 to TRBJ1-2, with TRBD1 matching over 11 bases. Germline loops: CDR1 LNHDA, CDR2 SQIVND (reference sequence). V lost 11 bases to trimming and J lost 9 bases; unmatched junction nucleotides: 11. This CDR3 has 13 amino acids. For the CDR3, the DNA is TGTGCCTCCACGGACAGGGGGCAGGGGTGCTACACCTTC. This sequence encodes CASTDRGQGCYTF.

The V and J genes are TRBV15 and TRBJ1-2; D remains unclear. The CDR3 length is 13 residues. CDR1 is LNHNV and CDR2 is YYDKDF in the germline V gene (reference sequence). Trimming stripped 5 bases from V and 0 bases from J, with 7 bases between. CDR3 sequence reads: CATSHTTNYGYTF. CDR3 DNA sequence: TGTGCCACCAGCCACACAACTAACTATGGCTACACCTTC.

The CDR3 coding sequence is TGCGCCAGCAGCGTGGGGACCCTGCCTGGTGAGCAGTTCTTC. Translating it yields CASSVGTLPGEQFF. The chain has TRBV5-1 and TRBJ2-1; either TRBD1 or TRBD2 may fit D (5 bases each). From germline, CDR1 is SGHRS and CDR2 YFSETQ. This CDR3 is 14 amino acids long. Deletions cut 4 bases from V and 9 bases from J, with 17 bases between. The complete variable domain, with remaining parts taken from reference TRBV5-1 and TRBJ2-1, reads KAGVTQTPRYLIKTRGQQVTLSCSPISGHRSVSWYQQTPGQGLQFLFEYFSETQRNKGNFPGRFSGRQFSNSRSEMNVSTLELGDSALYLCASSVGTLPGEQFFGPGTRLTVL.

The chain joins TRBV5-4 to TRBJ1-4; 9 bases map to TRBD1. The germline CDR1 and CDR2 sequences are SGHNT and YYREEE (reference sequence). V was pared by 3 bases and J by 7 bases, with 4 bases of the junction left unmatched. This CDR3 contains 14 residues. CDR3 region: CASSSGTGREKLFF. The CDR3 nucleotides read TGTGCCAGCAGCTCCGGGACAGGGCGTGAAAAACTGTTTTTT.

The chain employs TRBV23-1 and TRBJ1-5; D unresolved. TRBV23-1 is an ORF; its function is uncertain. V lost 2 bases to trimming and J lost 7 bases, with 15 bases between them. The CDR3 spans 15 residues. The CDR3 sequence is CASSQGLGAPQPQHF. CDR3 sequence (DNA): TGCGCCAGCAGTCAAGGACTGGGAGCCCCCCAGCCCCAGCATTTT.

This chain joins TRBV10-3 and TRBJ2-4; D ambiguous. The CDR3 covers 12 residues. Germline loops: CDR1 ENHRY, CDR2 SYGVKD. V dropped 4 bases and J dropped 12 bases, with 13 bases sitting between them. CDR3 coding DNA: TGTGCCATCAGTGGTACAAGAAGAGATCAGTACTTC. This sequence encodes CAISGTRRDQYF.

CDR3 nucleotides: TGTGCCAGCAGCCCGCAAAGAGGCTACACCTTC. As protein: CASSPQRGYTF. The genes are TRBV6-6 and TRBJ1-2; D is unclear. This CDR3 contains 11 residues. V lost 6 bases and J lost 8, with 10 bases in between. Germline CDR1 and CDR2: MNHNY and SVGAGI (reference sequence).